This T cell receptor (beta chain) was recovered during a study of T cell changes during pregnancy in multiple sclerosis (dated by TCRdb to the late 2010s). Turning to the overall study: In women with multiple sclerosis, the researchers looked at how the T cell repertoire shifted as pregnancy progressed.

This clone was detected once. Its target antigen remains unknown. Base qualities are not at hand, and no much larger clone is one base apart. CDR1 SGHNT and CDR2 YYREEE are derived from the germline V gene (reference sequence). V lost 0 bases and J lost 5 bases; the stretch between them is 18 bases long. From its cysteine to its phenylalanine, the CDR3 spans 16 amino acids. Only the CDR3 region is kept as DNA, spanning 48 bases read in frame from base 1. Library preparation used the immunoSEQ multiplex PCR assay. TCRdb mirrors the immuneACCESS table, restricted to in-frame sequences. Some clones are absent from its copies; in checked studies, under half trace to an unresolved V gene, and the reason for the others is unknown. The table for this sample lists around 100,000 clones; about 91% of them were counted only once. The ten largest clones add up to roughly 0.88% of the sample.

The sequence links TRBV5-4 to TRBJ2-7; TRBD2 is a weak D gene call, 7 bases matching. This TCR came from a female donor with multiple sclerosis, enrolled in a pregnancy study. The input for sequencing was peripheral blood, taken after pregnancy. The CDR3 loop reads CASSLAARGPGDEQYF. The bases read TGTGCCAGCAGCTTGGCGGCGCGGGGGCCGGGGGACGAGCAGTACTTC. Reference TRBV5-4 and TRBJ2-7 genes cover what lies past the CDR3, so the full variable domain is ETGVTQSPTHLIKTRGQQVTLRCSSQSGHNTVSWYQQALGQGPQFIFQYYREEENGRGNFPPRFSGLQFPNYSSELNVNALELDDSALYLCASSLAARGPGDEQYFGPGTRLTVT.